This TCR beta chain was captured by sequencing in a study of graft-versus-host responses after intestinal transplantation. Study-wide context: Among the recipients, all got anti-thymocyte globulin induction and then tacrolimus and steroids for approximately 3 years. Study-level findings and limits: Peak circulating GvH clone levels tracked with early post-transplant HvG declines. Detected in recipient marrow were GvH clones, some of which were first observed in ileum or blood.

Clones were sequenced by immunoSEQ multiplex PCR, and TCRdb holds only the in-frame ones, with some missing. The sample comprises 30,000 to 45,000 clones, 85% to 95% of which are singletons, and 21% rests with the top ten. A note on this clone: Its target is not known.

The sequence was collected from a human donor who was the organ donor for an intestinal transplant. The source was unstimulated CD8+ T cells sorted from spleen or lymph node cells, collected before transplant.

In DNA form, the CDR3 reads TGTGCCAGCAGTTACGGACTAGCGGGAGGAGGAGATACGCAGTATTTT. Translation: CASSYGLAGGGDTQYF. The V call is TRBV6-5, the J call TRBJ2-3; 14 bases map to TRBD2. The V segment lost 2 bases and the J segment 5 bases; nucleotides outside the gene matches: 3. CDR3 size: 16 residues. Germline-derived CDR1 and CDR2 are MNHEY and SVGAGI.